This T cell receptor beta chain was sequenced for a study of OX40 agonist ivuxolimab in advanced cancers. Turning to this clone: What it recognizes is unknown.

V lost 4 bases and J 2 bases, leaving 18 bases between the germline ends. Germline values: CDR1 SGHNT, CDR2 YYREEE (reference sequence). This CDR3 is 16 amino acids long. The study, taken as a whole, reports: Compared with others, partial responders at 0.1-3.0 mg/kg displayed clonal expansion among the lowest.

Sequencing used immunoSEQ multiplex PCR; TCRdb keeps in-frame clones, though not all of them. The sample contains around 70,000 clones, about nine tenths of which appear only once. The gene calls are TRBV5-4 and TRBJ2-5; D might be TRBD1 (5 bases). This material consisted of CD4+ or CD8+ T cells sorted from blood, taken in a trial of the OX40 agonist ivuxolimab. The receptor's source is an adult with an advanced solid tumor such as melanoma, head and neck, liver or kidney cancer. CDR3 in DNA: TGTGCCAGCAGCAGGGGCTTGGATGTTGGGCAAGAGACCCAGTACTTC. Translation gives CASSRGLDVGQETQYF.